This entry is about one T cell receptor beta chain. The sample comes from a study of OX40 agonist ivuxolimab in advanced cancers. Sequenced by immunoSEQ multiplex PCR; TCRdb stores in-frame clones only, minus some. The sample contains roughly 70,000 clones, around 86% of which appear only once. The V gene lost 4 bases and the J gene lost 0 bases, with 16 bases spanning the gap. This CDR3 region has 16 residues. The V call is TRBV23-1, the J call TRBJ2-7; D possibly corresponds to TRBD2 (6 bases). TRBV23-1 counts as an open reading frame of uncertain function. The TCR comes from an adult with an advanced solid tumor such as melanoma, head and neck, liver or kidney cancer. This specimen consisted of CD4+ or CD8+ T cells sorted from blood, obtained in a trial of the OX40 agonist ivuxolimab. CDR3 loop: CASSRKGTPSSYEQYF. The CDR3 bases are TGCGCCAGCAGTCGCAAAGGGACTCCGAGCTCCTACGAGCAGTACTTC.